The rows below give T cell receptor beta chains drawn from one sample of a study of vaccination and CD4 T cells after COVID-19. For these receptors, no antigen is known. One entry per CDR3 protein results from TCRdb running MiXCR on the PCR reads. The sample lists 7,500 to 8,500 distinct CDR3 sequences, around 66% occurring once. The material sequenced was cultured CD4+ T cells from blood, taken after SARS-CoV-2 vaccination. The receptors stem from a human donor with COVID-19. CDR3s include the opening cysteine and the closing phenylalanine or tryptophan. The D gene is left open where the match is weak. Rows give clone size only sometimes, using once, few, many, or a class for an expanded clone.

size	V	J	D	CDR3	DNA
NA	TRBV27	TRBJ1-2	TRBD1	CASSHYRDRRGYGYTF	TGTGCCAGCAGCCATTATCGGGACAGGAGGGGATATGGCTACACCTTC
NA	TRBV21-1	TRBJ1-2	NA	CASSKVNRPYGYTF	TGTGCCAGCAGCAAAGTGAACAGGCCCTATGGCTACACCTTC
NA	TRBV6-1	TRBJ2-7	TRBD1	CASSEGDRGRRDEQYF	TGTGCCAGCAGTGAGGGGGACAGGGGGCGGAGAGACGAGCAGTACTTC
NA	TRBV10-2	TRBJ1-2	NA	CASSDDNYGYTF	TGCGCCAGCAGTGATGACAACTATGGCTACACCTTC
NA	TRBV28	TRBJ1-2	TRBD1	CASRPDRAANYGYTF	TGTGCCAGCAGACCCGACAGGGCTGCTAACTATGGCTACACCTTC
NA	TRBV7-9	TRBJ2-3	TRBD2	CASSLVEASGATDTQYF	TGTGCCAGCAGCTTAGTCGAGGCTAGCGGCGCCACAGATACGCAGTATTTT
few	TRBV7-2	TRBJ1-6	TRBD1	CASSLYQGAGRSPLHF	TGTGCCAGCAGCTTATATCAGGGGGCCGGCCGTTCACCCCTCCACTTT
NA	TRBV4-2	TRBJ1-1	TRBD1	CASSQEGTGMNTEAFF	TGTGCCAGCAGCCAAGAGGGGACAGGGATGAACACTGAAGCTTTCTTT
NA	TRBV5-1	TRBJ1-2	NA	CASKSNQGDYGYTF	TGCGCCAGCAAGAGCAACCAGGGAGACTATGGCTACACCTTC
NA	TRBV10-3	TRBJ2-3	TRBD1	CAISPGTGTDTQYF	TGTGCCATCAGCCCTGGGACAGGCACAGATACGCAGTATTTT
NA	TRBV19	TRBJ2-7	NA	CASSIGGGPSYEQYF	TGTGCCAGTAGTATAGGCGGGGGCCCATCCTACGAGCAGTACTTC
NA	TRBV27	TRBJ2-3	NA	CATTADLSSTDTQYF	TGTGCCACGACGGCGGATCTATCTAGCACAGATACGCAGTATTTT
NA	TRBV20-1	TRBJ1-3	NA	CSARDSGEGNTIYF	TGCAGTGCTAGAGATTCCGGGGAGGGAAACACCATATATTTT
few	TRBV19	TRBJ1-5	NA	CASMKRTVGEQPQHF	TGTGCCAGTATGAAACGGACAGTAGGAGAGCAGCCCCAGCATTTT
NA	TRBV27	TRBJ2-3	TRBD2	CASSFTSGGYSGTQYF	TGTGCCAGCAGTTTCACTAGCGGGGGCTATTCTGGTACGCAGTATTTT
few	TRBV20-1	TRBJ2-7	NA	CSARDGYRGRPSYEQYF	TGCAGTGCTAGAGATGGTTACCGGGGAAGACCCTCCTACGAGCAGTACTTC
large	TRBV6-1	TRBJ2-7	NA	CASRKEGGRPNEQYF	TGTGCCAGCCGAAAAGAGGGGGGCCGACCTAACGAGCAGTACTTC
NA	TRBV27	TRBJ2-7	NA	CASSTTGTYEQYF	TGTGCCAGCAGTACCACAGGGACCTACGAGCAGTACTTC
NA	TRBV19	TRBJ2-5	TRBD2	CASSMGGGSQETQYF	TGTGCCAGTAGTATGGGGGGGGGATCCCAAGAGACCCAGTACTTC
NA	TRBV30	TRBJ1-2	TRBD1	CAGRQGLASNYGYTF	TGTGCCGGGAGACAGGGCCTAGCGAGTAACTATGGCTACACCTTC
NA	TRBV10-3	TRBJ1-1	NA	CAISDTGFRDTEAFF	TGTGCCATCAGTGACACGGGTTTTCGGGACACTGAAGCTTTCTTT
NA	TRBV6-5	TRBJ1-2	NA	CASSYGQGNGYTF	TGTGCCAGCAGTTACGGGCAGGGCAATGGCTACACCTTC
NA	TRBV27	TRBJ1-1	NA	CASSFRGGEVGGTEAFF	TGTGCCAGCAGCTTCCGCGGGGGGGAGGTTGGGGGCACTGAAGCTTTCTTT
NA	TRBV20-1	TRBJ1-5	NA	CSAEGDLYSNQPQHF	TGCAGTGCTGAGGGGGACCTATATAGCAATCAGCCCCAGCATTTT
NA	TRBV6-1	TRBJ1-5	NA	CASSERRESNQPQHF	TGTGCCAGCAGTGAAAGGAGGGAGTCCAATCAGCCCCAGCATTTT
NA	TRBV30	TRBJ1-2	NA	CAWSVVGGGYTF	TGTGCCTGGAGTGTAGTGGGGGGGGGCTACACCTTC
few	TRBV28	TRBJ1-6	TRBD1	CATGTGQRNSPLHF	TGTGCCACCGGGACAGGGCAGAGGAATTCACCCCTCCACTTT
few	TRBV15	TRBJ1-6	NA	CATSGQSPNSPLHF	TGTGCCACCAGTGGCCAGTCCCCCAATTCACCCCTCCACTTT
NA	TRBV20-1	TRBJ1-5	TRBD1	CSAREQGWSNQPQHF	TGCAGTGCTAGAGAACAGGGGTGGAGCAATCAGCCCCAGCATTTT
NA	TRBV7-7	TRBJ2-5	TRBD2	CASSPGTSGKETQYF	TGTGCTAGCAGCCCCGGGACTAGCGGAAAAGAGACCCAGTACTTC
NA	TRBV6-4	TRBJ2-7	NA	CASSDLGPSYEQYF	TGTGCCAGCAGTGACTTGGGACCTTCCTACGAGCAGTACTTC
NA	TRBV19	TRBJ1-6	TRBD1	CASSNRGIAPLHF	TGTGCCAGTAGTAACAGGGGGATTGCACCCCTCCACTTT
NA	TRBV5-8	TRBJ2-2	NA	CASSLAGQRVNTGELFF	TGTGCCAGCAGCTTGGCGGGACAGCGGGTTAATACCGGGGAGCTGTTTTTT
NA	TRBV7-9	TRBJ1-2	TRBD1	CASSRGQGGGYGYTF	TGTGCCAGCAGCCGGGGACAGGGAGGTGGCTATGGCTACACCTTC
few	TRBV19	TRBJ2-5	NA	CASRRQGLGETQYF	TGTGCCAGTAGGCGACAGGGACTGGGAGAGACCCAGTACTTC
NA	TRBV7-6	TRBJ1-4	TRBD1	CASSLDQGALAKLFF	TGTGCCAGCAGCTTAGACCAGGGGGCGCTGGCAAAACTGTTTTTT
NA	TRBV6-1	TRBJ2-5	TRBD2	CASSGGGQRETQYF	TGTGCCAGCAGTGGGGGAGGGCAGCGGGAGACCCAGTACTTC
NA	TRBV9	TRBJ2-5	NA	CASSVGSGPGETQYF	TGTGCCAGCAGCGTAGGTTCGGGGCCTGGGGAGACCCAGTACTTC
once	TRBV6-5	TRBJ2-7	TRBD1	CASSYRDSSYEQYF	TGTGCCAGCAGTTACCGGGACAGCTCCTACGAGCAGTACTTC
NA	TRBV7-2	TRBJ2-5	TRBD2	CASSLEGTSGGETQYF	TGTGCCAGCAGCTTAGAAGGGACTAGCGGGGGGGAGACCCAGTACTTC
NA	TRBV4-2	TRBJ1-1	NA	CASSRKAEAFF	TGTGCCAGCAGCCGGAAGGCTGAAGCTTTCTTT
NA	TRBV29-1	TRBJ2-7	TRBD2	CSVEDPGGSSYEQYF	TGCAGCGTTGAAGATCCGGGGGGGAGCTCCTACGAGCAGTACTTC
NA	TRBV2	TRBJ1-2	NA	CASNRMGWSGGSYTF	TGTGCCAGCAACCGAATGGGATGGTCGGGGGGGAGCTACACCTTC